This T cell receptor (beta chain) came from a study of blood T cell repertoires in COVID-19. Overall study: Sample material is recorded as cDNA or gDNA derived from T cells, B-cell-depleted T cells, or PBMCs.

Individuals aged about 18 to 89 years were recruited from approximately 22 US areas. Per the study methods: Reference gene primer amplification gave estimated nucleated cell counts. TCRdb's table, derived via immunoSEQ multiplex PCR, lists solely in-frame clones and lacks some. That table supplies the V and J calls and clone size; D and trimming were determined from the DNA. The table lists some 330,000 clones, about four fifths of them singletons. Germline CDR1 and CDR2: MNHEY and SVGAGI. Trimming at V came to 4 bases and at J to 7 bases, leaving 8 bases not matched to a gene. This CDR3 is 15 amino acids long.

This chain joins TRBV6-5 and TRBJ1-5, with 9 bases fitting TRBD1. The specimen sequenced was PBMCs or T cells enriched from blood (not recorded which). The clonotype originates from a woman aged 50 to 60 who had recovered from COVID-19. CDR3: CASSSVLQGAQPQHF. CDR3 nucleotide sequence: TGTGCCAGCAGTTCGGTCCTACAGGGGGCCCAGCCCCAGCATTTT.